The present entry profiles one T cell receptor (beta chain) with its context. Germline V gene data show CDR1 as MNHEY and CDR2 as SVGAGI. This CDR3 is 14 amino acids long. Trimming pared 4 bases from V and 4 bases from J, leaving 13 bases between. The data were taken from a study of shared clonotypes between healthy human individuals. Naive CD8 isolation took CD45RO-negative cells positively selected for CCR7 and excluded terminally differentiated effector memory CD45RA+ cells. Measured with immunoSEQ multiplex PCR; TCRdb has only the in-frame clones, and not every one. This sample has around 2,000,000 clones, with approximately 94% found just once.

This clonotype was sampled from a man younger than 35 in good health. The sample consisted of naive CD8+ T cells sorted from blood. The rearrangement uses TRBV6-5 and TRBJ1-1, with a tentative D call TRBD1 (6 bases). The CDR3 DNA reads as TGTGCCAGCAGTTGGAGGGGGAGAGGCACTGAAGCTTTCTTT. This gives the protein CASSWRGRGTEAFF.